A selection of T cell receptor beta chains follows, all from one sample in a study of patients and donors after allogeneic stem cell transplantation. TCRdb fed the RT-PCR reads into MiXCR, producing one record per CDR3 protein. The sample holds a few hundred thousand distinct CDR3 sequences; around 40% are singletons and the top ten take around a tenth. Sequenced material: blood, either unsorted or a sorted T cell fraction (not recorded which). All receptors come from a human donor who was either an allogeneic HSCT recipient or a stem cell or donor lymphocyte infusion donor (not recorded which). It is not recorded whose cells these are; they may come from a transplant donor. Each CDR3 is given with its conserved first and last residue. Each record gives: V gene, J gene, D gene, clone size, CDR3 DNA, CDR3 protein. D genes are given only for firm matches. Clone size is shown for a subset of rows, as once, few, many or a class of expanded clone.

v_call: TRBV20-1
j_call: TRBJ1-5
d_call: NA
clone_size: NA
cdr3_nt: TGCAGTGCTAGAGGGATCTCTCAGCCCCAGCATTTT
cdr3_aa: CSARGISQPQHF

v_call: TRBV12-3/TRBV12-4
j_call: TRBJ2-1
d_call: NA
clone_size: NA
cdr3_nt: TGTGCCAGCAGTTTAGACGGTGGGAGTGAGCAGTTCTTC
cdr3_aa: CASSLDGGSEQFF

v_call: TRBV7-2
j_call: TRBJ1-1
d_call: NA
clone_size: NA
cdr3_nt: TGTGCCAGCAGCTTAGCGTGGCAGGGCACTGAAGCTTTCTTT
cdr3_aa: CASSLAWQGTEAFF

v_call: TRBV7-9
j_call: TRBJ2-5
d_call: NA
clone_size: NA
cdr3_nt: TGTGCCAGCAGCTCACTGACGGAATATCTCGGGGAGACCCAGTACTTC
cdr3_aa: CASSSLTEYLGETQYF

v_call: TRBV5-1
j_call: TRBJ1-6
d_call: NA
clone_size: few
cdr3_nt: TGCGCCAGCAGCTTGGTGGGCCTCGATAATTCACCCCTCCACTTT
cdr3_aa: CASSLVGLDNSPLHF

v_call: TRBV4-3
j_call: TRBJ2-4
d_call: NA
clone_size: NA
cdr3_nt: TGCGCCAGCAGCCAAGATGGTAGGGACATTCAGTACTTC
cdr3_aa: CASSQDGRDIQYF

v_call: TRBV6-6
j_call: TRBJ1-3
d_call: TRBD1
clone_size: few
cdr3_nt: TGTGCCAGCAGTTACTTGTTTTCCGGGACAGAAGGAAACACCATATATTTT
cdr3_aa: CASSYLFSGTEGNTIYF

v_call: TRBV9
j_call: TRBJ1-1
d_call: NA
clone_size: few
cdr3_nt: TGTGCCAGCAGCGAACAGGGCGACACTGAAGCTTTCTTT
cdr3_aa: CASSEQGDTEAFF

v_call: TRBV20-1
j_call: TRBJ1-1
d_call: NA
clone_size: many
cdr3_nt: TGCAGTGCTAGAGGCCTTACAGGGCTAGAAGCTTTCTTT
cdr3_aa: CSARGLTGLEAFF

v_call: TRBV29-1
j_call: TRBJ2-1
d_call: TRBD1
clone_size: once
cdr3_nt: TGCAGCGTTTTCTACGGACAGGATTACAATGAGCAGTTCTTC
cdr3_aa: CSVFYGQDYNEQFF

v_call: TRBV5-5
j_call: TRBJ1-1
d_call: NA
clone_size: NA
cdr3_nt: TGTGCCAGCAGCTTGGAAGGCGCCGTCAGGGCTGAAGCTTTCTTT
cdr3_aa: CASSLEGAVRAEAFF

v_call: TRBV2
j_call: TRBJ2-4
d_call: NA
clone_size: NA
cdr3_nt: TGTGCCAGCAGTGAAGAGGTCCGAAACATTCAGTACTTC
cdr3_aa: CASSEEVRNIQYF

v_call: TRBV4-1
j_call: TRBJ1-1
d_call: NA
clone_size: NA
cdr3_nt: TGCGCCAGCAAGGAGGCGAACACTGAAGCTTTCTTT
cdr3_aa: CASKEANTEAFF

v_call: TRBV3-1
j_call: TRBJ2-4
d_call: NA
clone_size: NA
cdr3_nt: TGTGCCAGCAGCCAAGTGGACGGAAAAAACATTCAGTACTTC
cdr3_aa: CASSQVDGKNIQYF

v_call: TRBV10-3
j_call: TRBJ2-7
d_call: NA
clone_size: NA
cdr3_nt: TGTGCCATCAGGGGGGACACCAGTACCTACGAGCAGTACTTC
cdr3_aa: CAIRGDTSTYEQYF

v_call: TRBV12-3/TRBV12-4
j_call: TRBJ2-7
d_call: NA
clone_size: few
cdr3_nt: TGTGCCAGCAGTCGCTACGAGCAGTACTTC
cdr3_aa: CASSRYEQYF

v_call: TRBV20-1
j_call: TRBJ1-2
d_call: TRBD1
clone_size: NA
cdr3_nt: TGCAGTGCTAGAGGACAGGGGGCGCCCGGCTACACCTTC
cdr3_aa: CSARGQGAPGYTF